This T cell receptor (beta chain) was identified during a study of identical twins. In TCRdb, the 5' RACE reads were re-called with MiXCR into one record per CDR3 protein. The sample lists 700,000 or so distinct CDR3 sequences; about 9.4% were seen once. The junction had 5 bases not matched to a gene; V was cut back by 6 bases and J by 3 bases. Germline V gene sequence: CDR1 SNHLY, CDR2 FYNNEI. The CDR3 length is 15 residues. This clonotype occurred many times. The data were also submitted as part of a second study, on yellow fever vaccine responses in identical twins.

Sequencing input: PBMCs. The source of this sequence is a woman aged 18-29 years in good health. V gene TRBV2 combines with J gene TRBJ2-6; 7 nucleotides line up with TRBD1. Here the CDR3 DNA reads TGTGCCAGCAGGGCAGACAGGGTTGGGGCCAACGTCCTGACTTTC. Its protein product is CASRADRVGANVLTF.